A selection of T cell receptor beta chains follows, all from one sample in a study of T-cell memory formation after mild COVID-19. TCRdb reanalysed the 5' RACE reads using MiXCR and keeps one entry per CDR3 protein. Of a few hundred thousand distinct CDR3 sequences in the sample, around 15% are singletons; the top ten hold about a fifth. The sequencing input was PBMCs or a T cell subset sorted from them (not recorded which). These receptors all stem from a man between 18 and 35 years old who had mild COVID-19 (a few samples of this study predate the infection). Cell type and time point are not known. CDR3s include the opening cysteine and the closing phenylalanine or tryptophan. D genes are given only for firm matches. Clone sizes are given selectively: once, few, many, or a class where the clone is expanded.

TRBV3-1	14	-	-	TRBJ1-5	CASSHGRRNQPQHF	TGTGCCAGCAGCCACGGACGGCGCAATCAGCCCCAGCATTTT
TRBV21-1	15	few	-	TRBJ2-1	CASTPRDRGFHEQFF	TGTGCCAGCACCCCTAGGGACAGGGGTTTCCATGAGCAGTTCTTC
TRBV9	15	many	TRBD2	TRBJ2-3	CASTPGGAITDTQYF	TGTGCCAGCACCCCGGGGGGGGCAATCACAGATACGCAGTATTTT
TRBV19	13	few	-	TRBJ2-7	CASSMGRGYEQYF	TGTGCCAGTAGTATGGGCAGGGGTTACGAGCAGTACTTC
TRBV7-3	15	few	-	TRBJ2-3	CASSLGVSRTDTQYF	TGTGCCAGCAGCTTAGGAGTCAGCCGCACAGATACGCAGTATTTT
TRBV20-1	12	-	-	TRBJ2-3	CSAQRQADTQYF	TGCAGTGCTCAGCGACAGGCGGATACGCAGTATTTT
TRBV5-1	14	many	-	TRBJ2-1	CASSLMRGPNEQFF	TGCGCCAGCAGCTTAATGAGGGGACCCAATGAGCAGTTCTTC
TRBV5-1	12	few	-	TRBJ2-7	CASSSAGHEQYF	TGCGCCAGCAGCTCAGCTGGCCACGAGCAGTACTTC
TRBV12-3/TRBV12-4	14	-	-	TRBJ2-3	CASSFPGWTDTQYF	TGTGCCAGCAGTTTCCCGGGCTGGACAGATACGCAGTATTTT
TRBV15	16	-	TRBD1	TRBJ2-4	CATSHHGTDVRDIQYF	TGTGCCACCAGCCACCATGGGACAGATGTGAGGGACATTCAGTACTTC
TRBV7-9	15	-	TRBD1	TRBJ1-4	CASSLGTGGGEKLFF	TGTGCCAGCAGCTTAGGGACAGGGGGAGGTGAAAAACTGTTTTTT
TRBV9	15	few	-	TRBJ2-5	CASSVAGGLLETQYF	TGTGCCAGCAGCGTAGCCGGGGGCCTATTAGAGACCCAGTACTTC
TRBV7-6	17	few	TRBD2	TRBJ2-3	CASSLAALAGFTDTQYF	TGTGCCAGCAGCTTAGCCGCCTTAGCGGGGTTCACAGATACGCAGTATTTT
TRBV12-3/TRBV12-4	14	-	TRBD1	TRBJ2-2	CASSDRGNTGELFF	TGTGCCAGCAGCGACAGGGGTAATACCGGGGAGCTGTTTTTT
TRBV2	14	few	TRBD1	TRBJ1-2	CASSGGGQAYGYTF	TGTGCCAGCAGCGGGGGGGGACAGGCTTATGGCTACACCTTC
TRBV28	12	-	-	TRBJ1-1	CASRNGNLEAFF	TGTGCCAGCAGGAACGGGAACCTTGAAGCTTTCTTT
TRBV4-2	15	few	-	TRBJ2-3	CASSQDPRNTDTQYF	TGTGCCAGCAGCCAAGACCCGAGAAATACAGATACGCAGTATTTT
TRBV7-8	15	-	-	TRBJ2-7	CASSLRGPQTYEQYF	TGTGCCAGCAGCTTACGAGGACCCCAAACCTACGAGCAGTACTTC
TRBV21-1	15	many	-	TRBJ2-1	CASSPGSGGWGEQFF	TGTGCCAGCAGCCCGGGTAGCGGGGGTTGGGGTGAGCAGTTCTTC
TRBV12-3/TRBV12-4	11	-	-	TRBJ1-4	CASRGDEKLFF	TGTGCCAGCAGGGGGGATGAAAAACTGTTTTTT
TRBV7-2	16	-	TRBD2	TRBJ2-1	CASSRTRRGTYNEQFF	TGTGCCAGCAGCCGGACCCGGCGGGGGACCTACAATGAGCAGTTCTTC
TRBV10-3	17	few	-	TRBJ1-6	CAISDRFPGEVNSPLHF	TGTGCCATCAGTGATCGGTTTCCTGGGGAGGTAAATTCACCCCTCCACTTT
TRBV28	11	-	-	TRBJ2-2	CASMFTGELFF	TGTGCCAGCATGTTCACCGGGGAGCTGTTTTTT
TRBV12-3/TRBV12-4	14	-	-	TRBJ1-2	CASSLTPPGYGYTF	TGTGCCAGCAGCCTAACCCCACCTGGTTATGGCTACACCTTC
TRBV12-3/TRBV12-4	12	many	-	TRBJ2-7	CASSFSTGYTYF	TGTGCCAGCAGTTTTAGTACGGGTTACACGTACTTC
TRBV28	12	-	TRBD2	TRBJ2-1	CASTWGGNEQFF	TGTGCCAGCACGTGGGGGGGCAATGAGCAGTTCTTC
TRBV28	14	-	-	TRBJ2-2	CASSLPQDAGELFF	TGTGCCAGCAGTTTACCCCAGGACGCCGGGGAGCTGTTTTTT
TRBV7-9	17	few	-	TRBJ1-1	CASSPRSRGGMNTEAFF	TGTGCCAGCAGCCCTAGATCGCGGGGCGGGATGAACACTGAAGCTTTCTTT
TRBV13	14	-	-	TRBJ2-5	CASSSLGVLETQYF	TGTGCCAGCAGCTCCCTAGGGGTTCTAGAGACCCAGTACTTC
TRBV20-1	17	-	-	TRBJ1-5	CSASGGGVLYSNQPQHF	TGCAGTGCTTCCGGGGGGGGGGTACTTTATAGCAATCAGCCCCAGCATTTT
TRBV2	13	few	-	TRBJ2-5	CASRQNTGETQYF	TGTGCCAGCAGGCAAAACACTGGGGAGACCCAGTACTTC
TRBV4-3	15	few	-	TRBJ1-2	CASSQGVGSVGGYTF	TGCGCCAGCAGCCAAGGTGTGGGTAGTGTAGGTGGCTACACCTTC
TRBV12-3/TRBV12-4	11	few	-	TRBJ2-5	CASSLFGTQYF	TGTGCCAGCAGTTTATTTGGGACCCAGTACTTC
TRBV4-1	15	few	TRBD1	TRBJ2-2	CASSQGQGNTGELFF	TGCGCCAGCAGCCAGGGACAGGGAAACACCGGGGAGCTGTTTTTT
TRBV4-3	13	few	-	TRBJ1-1	CASSQDPYTEAFF	TGCGCCAGCAGCCAAGATCCTTACACTGAAGCTTTCTTT
TRBV5-1	16	many	TRBD2	TRBJ2-3	CASSYPSGGSTDTQYF	TGCGCCAGCAGCTACCCTAGCGGGGGAAGCACAGATACGCAGTATTTT
TRBV7-2	13	-	TRBD2	TRBJ2-1	CASSWGLPEEQFF	TGTGCCAGCAGCTGGGGACTACCCGAGGAGCAGTTCTTC
TRBV24-1	12	-	-	TRBJ2-5	CATSAPEGTQYF	TGTGCCACCAGTGCTCCGGAGGGGACCCAGTACTTC
TRBV7-9	14	few	-	TRBJ1-2	CASSSKGSNYGYTF	TGTGCCAGCAGCTCGAAGGGGTCTAACTATGGCTACACCTTC
TRBV6-6	15	-	-	TRBJ1-5	CASSTGGESNQPQHF	TGTGCCAGCAGCACGGGGGGGGAGAGTAATCAGCCCCAGCATTTT
TRBV7-7	14	few	TRBD2	TRBJ2-5	CASSFRAGGQSLCF	TGTGCTAGCAGCTTTCGAGCGGGGGGCCAGTCCCTTTGCTTC
TRBV12-3/TRBV12-4	15	few	-	TRBJ2-7	CASSRLYSGPYEQYF	TGTGCCAGCAGCCGATTATACAGCGGACCCTACGAGCAGTACTTC
TRBV12-3/TRBV12-4	14	few	-	TRBJ1-1	CASSLDTVNTEAFF	TGTGCCAGCAGTTTAGATACGGTGAACACTGAAGCTTTCTTT
TRBV7-6	15	-	-	TRBJ1-4	CASGGRMSEVGKLFF	TGTGCCAGCGGGGGGAGAATGAGCGAAGTCGGAAAACTGTTTTTT
TRBV20-1	12	-	-	TRBJ1-2	CSARQGGYGYTF	TGCAGTGCTCGCCAAGGGGGTTATGGCTACACCTTC
TRBV7-3	14	-	-	TRBJ2-3	CASSSRGPPDTQYF	TGTGCCAGCAGCTCAAGAGGGCCGCCAGATACGCAGTATTTT
TRBV3-2	17	few	-	TRBJ2-1	CASSHTDPGTGNNEQFF	TGTGCCAGCAGCCATACGGACCCCGGGACAGGAAACAATGAGCAGTTCTTC
TRBV6-5	11	-	-	TRBJ1-1	CASSYVGTAFF	TGTGCCAGCAGTTACGTCGGCACAGCTTTCTTT
TRBV7-2	16	few	-	TRBJ2-3	CASSLRLILSTDTQYF	TGTGCCAGCAGCTTACGGCTAATCCTTAGCACAGATACGCAGTATTTT